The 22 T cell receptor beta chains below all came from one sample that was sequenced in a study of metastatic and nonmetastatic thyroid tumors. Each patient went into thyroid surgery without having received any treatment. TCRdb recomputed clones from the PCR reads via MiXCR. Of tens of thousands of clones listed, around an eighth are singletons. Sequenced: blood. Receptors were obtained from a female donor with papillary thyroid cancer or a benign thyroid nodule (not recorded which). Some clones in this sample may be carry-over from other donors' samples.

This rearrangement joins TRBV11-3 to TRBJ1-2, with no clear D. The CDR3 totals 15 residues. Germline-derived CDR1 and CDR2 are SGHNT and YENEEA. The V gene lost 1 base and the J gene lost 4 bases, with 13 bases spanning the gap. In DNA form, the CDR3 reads TGTGCCAGCAGCTTAGTGTGTGGCGAAGGCTATGGCTACACCTTC. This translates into CASSLVCGEGYGYTF.

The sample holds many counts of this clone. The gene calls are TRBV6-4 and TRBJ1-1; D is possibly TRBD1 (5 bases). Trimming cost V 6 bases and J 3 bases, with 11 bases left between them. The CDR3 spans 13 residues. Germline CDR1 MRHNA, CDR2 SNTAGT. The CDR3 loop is CASRGIGDTEAFF. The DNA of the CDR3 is TGTGCCAGCAGGGGTATAGGGGACACTGAAGCTTTCTTT.

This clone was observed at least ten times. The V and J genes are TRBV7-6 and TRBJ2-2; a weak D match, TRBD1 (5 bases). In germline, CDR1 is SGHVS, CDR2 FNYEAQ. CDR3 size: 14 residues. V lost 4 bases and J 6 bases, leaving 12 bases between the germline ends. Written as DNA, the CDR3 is TGTGCCAGCAGCTACTCGACAGTTTCCGGGGAGCTGTTTTTT. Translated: CASSYSTVSGELFF.

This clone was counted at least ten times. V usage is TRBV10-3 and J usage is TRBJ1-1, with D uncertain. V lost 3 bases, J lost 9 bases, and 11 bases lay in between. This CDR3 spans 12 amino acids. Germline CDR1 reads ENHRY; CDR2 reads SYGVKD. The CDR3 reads CAISDGLGKAFF. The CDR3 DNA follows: TGTGCCATCAGTGATGGCCTCGGTAAAGCTTTCTTT.

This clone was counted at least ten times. The CDR3 sequence is CASSFPTGDEQFF. The CDR3 coding sequence is TGTGCCAGCAGCTTCCCAACAGGGGATGAGCAGTTCTTC. V gene TRBV5-6 combines with J gene TRBJ2-1, with TRBD1 identical over 7 bases. With 2 bases clipped from V and 8 bases from J, the junction kept 4 bases outside the gene matches. This CDR3 contains 13 residues. Germline V CDR1 and CDR2: SGHDT, YYEEEE.

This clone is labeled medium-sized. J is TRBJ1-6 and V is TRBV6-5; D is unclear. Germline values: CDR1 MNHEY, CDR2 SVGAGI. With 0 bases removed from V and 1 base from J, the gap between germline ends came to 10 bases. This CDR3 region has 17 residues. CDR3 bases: TGTGCCAGCAGTTACTCGAGTTTGTTATCCTATAATTCACCCCTCCACTTT. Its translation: CASSYSSLLSYNSPLHF.

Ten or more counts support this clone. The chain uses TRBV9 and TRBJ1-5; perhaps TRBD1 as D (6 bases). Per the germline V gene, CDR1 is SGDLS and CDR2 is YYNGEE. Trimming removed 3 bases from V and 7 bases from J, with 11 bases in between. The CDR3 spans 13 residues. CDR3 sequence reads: CASSADSLQPQHF. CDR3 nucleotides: TGTGCCAGCAGCGCGGACAGTCTCCAGCCCCAGCATTTT.

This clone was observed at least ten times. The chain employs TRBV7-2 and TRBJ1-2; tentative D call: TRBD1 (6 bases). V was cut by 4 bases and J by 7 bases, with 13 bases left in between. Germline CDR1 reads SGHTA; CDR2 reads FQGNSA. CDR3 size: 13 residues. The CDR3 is CASSSQAGAGYTF. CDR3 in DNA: TGTGCCAGCAGCTCCCAAGCAGGGGCTGGCTACACCTTC.

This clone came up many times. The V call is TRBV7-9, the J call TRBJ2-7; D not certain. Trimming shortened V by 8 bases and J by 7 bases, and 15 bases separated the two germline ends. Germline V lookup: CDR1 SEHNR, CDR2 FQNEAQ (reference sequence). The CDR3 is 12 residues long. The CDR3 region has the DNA TGTGCCAGCGGCCGACCAGTCGAAGAGCAGTACTTC. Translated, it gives CASGRPVEEQYF.

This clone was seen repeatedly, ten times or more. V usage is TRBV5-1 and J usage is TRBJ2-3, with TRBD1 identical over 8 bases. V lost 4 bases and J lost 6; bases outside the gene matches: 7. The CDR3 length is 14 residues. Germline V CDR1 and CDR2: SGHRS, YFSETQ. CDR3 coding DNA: TGCGCCAGCAGCCGCGGACAGGGTGATGATACGCAGTATTTT. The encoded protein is CASSRGQGDDTQYF.

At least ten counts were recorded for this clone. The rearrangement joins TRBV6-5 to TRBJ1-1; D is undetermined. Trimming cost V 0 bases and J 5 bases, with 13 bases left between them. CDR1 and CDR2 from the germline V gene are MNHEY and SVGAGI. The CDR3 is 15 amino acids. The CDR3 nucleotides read TGTGCCAGCAGTTACTCGGAGGCAGGAGATACTGAAGCTTTCTTT. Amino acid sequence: CASSYSEAGDTEAFF.

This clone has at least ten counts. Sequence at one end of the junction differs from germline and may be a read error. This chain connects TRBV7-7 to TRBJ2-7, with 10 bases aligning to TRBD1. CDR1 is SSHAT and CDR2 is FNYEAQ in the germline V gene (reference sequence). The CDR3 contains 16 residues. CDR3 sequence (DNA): TGTGCTAGCAGCTTATCCCCGGGACAGGGGTACCACGAGCAGTACTTC. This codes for CASSLSPGQGYHEQYF.

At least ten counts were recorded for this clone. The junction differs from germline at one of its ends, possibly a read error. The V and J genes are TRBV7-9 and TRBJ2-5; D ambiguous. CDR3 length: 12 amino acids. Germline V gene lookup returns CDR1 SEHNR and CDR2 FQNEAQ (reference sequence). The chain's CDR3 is CASSLIQEAQYF. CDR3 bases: TGTGCCAGCAGCCTTATCCAAGAGGCCCAGTACTTC.

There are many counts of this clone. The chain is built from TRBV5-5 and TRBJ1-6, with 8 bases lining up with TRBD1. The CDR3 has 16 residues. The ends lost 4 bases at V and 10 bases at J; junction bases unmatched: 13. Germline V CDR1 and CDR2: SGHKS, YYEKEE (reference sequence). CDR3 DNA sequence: TGTGCCAGCAGCGGAGGCCGGGACAGGAACTCCTCACCCCTCCACTTT. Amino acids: CASSGGRDRNSSPLHF.

The CDR3 sequence is CASSQGREGDTQYF. The CDR3 DNA follows: TGCGCCAGCAGCCAAGGACGGGAGGGAGATACGCAGTATTTT. This rearrangement joins TRBV4-1 to TRBJ2-3; 8 nucleotides agree with TRBD2. The germline V gene has CDR1 MGHRA and CDR2 YSYEKL. V shed 1 base, J shed 5 bases, and the junction held 2 bases outside the gene matches. The CDR3 runs to 14 residues.

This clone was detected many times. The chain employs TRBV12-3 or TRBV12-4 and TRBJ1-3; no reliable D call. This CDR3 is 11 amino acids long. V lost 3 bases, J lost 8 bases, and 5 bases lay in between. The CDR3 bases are TGTGCCAGCAGTTTTGCGGACACCATATATTTT. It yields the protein CASSFADTIYF.

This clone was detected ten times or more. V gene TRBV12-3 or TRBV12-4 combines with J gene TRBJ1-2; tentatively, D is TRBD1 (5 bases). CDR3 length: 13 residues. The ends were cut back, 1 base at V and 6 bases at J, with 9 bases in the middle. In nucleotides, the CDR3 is TGTGCCAGCAGTTTAGGCAGGGCTCATGGCTACACCTTC. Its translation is CASSLGRAHGYTF.

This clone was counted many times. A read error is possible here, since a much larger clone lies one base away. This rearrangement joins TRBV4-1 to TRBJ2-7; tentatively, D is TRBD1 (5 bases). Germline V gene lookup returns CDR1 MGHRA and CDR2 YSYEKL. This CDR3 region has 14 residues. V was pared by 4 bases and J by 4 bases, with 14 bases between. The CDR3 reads CASSRGTGDYEQYF. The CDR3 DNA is TGCGCCAGCAGCCGGGGCACTGGTGATTACGAGCAGTACTTC.

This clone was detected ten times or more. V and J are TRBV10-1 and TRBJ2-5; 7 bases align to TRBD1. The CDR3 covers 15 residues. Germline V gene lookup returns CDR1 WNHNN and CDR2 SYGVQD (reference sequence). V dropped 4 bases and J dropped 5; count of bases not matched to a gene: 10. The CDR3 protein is CASSGGTASRETQYF. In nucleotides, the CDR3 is TGCGCCAGCAGTGGAGGGACAGCGTCGAGGGAGACCCAGTACTTC.

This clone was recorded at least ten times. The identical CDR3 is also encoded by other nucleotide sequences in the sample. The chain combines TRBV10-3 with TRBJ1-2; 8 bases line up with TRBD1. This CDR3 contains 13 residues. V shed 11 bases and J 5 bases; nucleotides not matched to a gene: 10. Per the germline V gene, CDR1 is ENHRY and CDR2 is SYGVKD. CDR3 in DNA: TGTGCCTCCACCGTGACAGGGGAGTATGGCTACACCTTC. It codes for CASTVTGEYGYTF.

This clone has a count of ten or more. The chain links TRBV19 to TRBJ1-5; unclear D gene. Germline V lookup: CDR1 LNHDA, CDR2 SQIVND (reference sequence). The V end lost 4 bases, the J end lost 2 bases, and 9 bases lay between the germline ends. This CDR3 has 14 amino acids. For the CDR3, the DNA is TGTGCCAGTAGTAAGGACGGAGGCAATCAGCCCCAGCATTTT. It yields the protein CASSKDGGNQPQHF.

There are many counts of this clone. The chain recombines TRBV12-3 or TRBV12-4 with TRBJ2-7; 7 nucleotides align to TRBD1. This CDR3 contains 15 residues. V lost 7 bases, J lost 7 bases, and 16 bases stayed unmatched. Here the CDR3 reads CASKPPGQSQGEQYF. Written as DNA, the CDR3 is TGTGCCAGCAAACCACCGGGACAGTCCCAGGGGGAGCAGTACTTC.